The 21 T cell receptor beta chains below come from one sample, sequenced in a study of cytomegalovirus exposure and HLA in healthy donors. PCR employed 60 Vbeta and 13 Jbeta primers. Clones were read by immunoSEQ multiplex PCR, and TCRdb kept only the in-frame ones, dropping some. Seen here are 80,000 to 95,000 clones, about 85% observed once, and the top ten hold approximately 15%. What was sequenced was PBMCs. Source of these receptors: a middle-aged woman in good health and CMV-seropositive.

The chain uses TRBV14 and TRBJ1-2; unclear D gene. Trimming stripped 0 bases from V and 4 bases from J, with 9 bases between. The CDR3 has 14 amino acids. Germline lookup yields CDR1 SGHDN and CDR2 FVKESK. This CDR3 reads CASSQDPGFYGYTF. CDR3 sequence (DNA): TGTGCCAGCAGCCAAGATCCAGGCTTCTATGGCTACACCTTC.

The rearrangement links TRBV6-5 to TRBJ2-7; TRBD2 matches 8 bases. The J segment lost 2 bases and the V segment lost 5 bases, leaving 8 bases of the junction unmatched. Germline V lookup: CDR1 MNHEY, CDR2 SVGAGI. CDR3 length: 15 residues. CDR3 protein: CASSALLAGTYEQYF. The CDR3 bases are TGTGCCAGCAGTGCCTTATTAGCGGGAACCTACGAGCAGTACTTC.

This clone has just one count. The rearrangement joins TRBV6-5 to TRBJ1-3; D remains ambiguous. V dropped 6 bases and J dropped 0 bases, with 9 bases sitting between them. This CDR3 comprises 14 residues. CDR1 and CDR2 (germline): MNHEY, SVGAGI. CDR3 sequence (DNA): TGTGCCAGCAGGGGCGGGTTCTCTGGAAACACCATATATTTT. This gives the protein CASRGGFSGNTIYF.

The gene calls are TRBV9 and TRBJ1-3, with 10 positions matching TRBD1. Germline V lookup: CDR1 SGDLS, CDR2 YYNGEE. V lost 0 bases to trimming and J lost 1 base; unmatched junction nucleotides: 4. This CDR3 comprises 17 residues. DNA of the CDR3: TGTGCCAGCAGCGTAGAGGGACAGGGGTTTTCTGGAAACACCATATATTTT. This sequence encodes CASSVEGQGFSGNTIYF.

The chain is built from TRBV9 and TRBJ2-3, with 7 bases matching TRBD1. Trimming removed 0 bases from V and 2 bases from J; junction bases left unmatched: 9. The germline CDR1 and CDR2 sequences are SGDLS and YYNGEE. The CDR3 totals 17 residues. Here the CDR3 reads CASSVGGGLDLTDTQYF. Written as DNA, the CDR3 is TGTGCCAGCAGCGTAGGAGGGGGCCTGGATCTCACAGATACGCAGTATTTT.

The V gene is TRBV27, the J gene TRBJ2-6; a possible D gene is TRBD2 (6 bases). The germline CDR1 and CDR2 sequences are MNHEY and SMNVEV (reference sequence). Trimming took 5 bases from V and 1 from J, leaving 9 bases between them. The CDR3 spans 15 residues. CDR3 residues: CASSLGLSGANVLTF. Here the CDR3 DNA reads TGTGCCAGCAGTCTAGGACTATCTGGGGCCAACGTCCTGACTTTC.

The J gene is TRBJ2-2, the V gene TRBV6-4, with 7 bases matching TRBD1. The CDR3 totals 14 residues. Germline V gene lookup returns CDR1 MRHNA and CDR2 SNTAGT. V lost 4 bases and J lost 3; bases outside the gene matches: 2. The CDR3 loop is CASSVGGDTGELFF. In DNA, the CDR3 is TGTGCCAGCAGTGTAGGGGGCGACACCGGGGAGCTGTTTTTT.

This clone came up a few times. This chain links TRBV6-1 with TRBJ2-1, with 9 bases matching TRBD2. Germline CDR1 reads MNHNS; CDR2 reads SASEGT. CDR3 length: 15 amino acids. Trimming took 2 bases from V and 1 from J; bases not matched to a gene: 0. As DNA, the CDR3 is TGTGCCAGCAGTGAACTAGCGGGATCCTACAATGAGCAGTTCTTC. Translated: CASSELAGSYNEQFF.

This chain joins TRBV20-1 and TRBJ2-5; a weak D match, TRBD2 (5 bases). The germline CDR1 and CDR2 sequences are DFQATT and SNEGSKA (reference sequence). V dropped 3 bases and J dropped 7 bases, with 9 bases sitting between them. The CDR3 is 11 amino acids. The CDR3 DNA reads TGCAGTGCTAGTCTCAGCGGGACCCAGTACTTC. It codes for CSASLSGTQYF.

The chain couples TRBV4-2 to TRBJ2-5; 12 nucleotides align to TRBD2. The better agreement between TRBJ2-7 and the DNA end casts doubt on the J call. The CDR3 runs to 15 residues. From germline, CDR1 is LGHNA and CDR2 YNFKEQ. The DNA of the CDR3 is TGTGCCAGCAGCCAAGAGCTAGCGGGAGGGCCCGAGCAGTACTTC. Translation gives CASSQELAGGPEQYF.

This clone was picked up a small number of times. The chain joins TRBV6-1 to TRBJ1-2, with 8 bases lining up with TRBD1. This CDR3 spans 15 amino acids. The germline V gene has CDR1 MNHNS and CDR2 SASEGT. V shed 6 bases and J 2 bases; nucleotides not matched to a gene: 8. CDR3 region: CASSRPGQANYGYTF. CDR3 sequence (DNA): TGTGCCAGCAGCCGTCCGGGACAGGCGAACTATGGCTACACCTTC.

V usage is TRBV18 and J usage is TRBJ1-3, with 9 positions matching TRBD1. CDR1 and CDR2 (germline): KGHSH, LQKENI. V lost 3 bases, J lost 0 bases, and 9 bases stayed unmatched. The CDR3 loop spans 18 amino acids. CDR3 amino acids: CASSPSGQGSASGNTIYF. In nucleotides, the CDR3 is TGTGCCAGCTCACCCTCGGGACAGGGATCAGCCTCTGGAAACACCATATATTTT.

This clone appeared once. The chain uses TRBV6-5 and TRBJ1-4; D is possibly TRBD1 (6 bases). Germline lookup yields CDR1 MNHEY and CDR2 SVGAGI. V was clipped by 6 bases and J by 8 bases, with 19 bases between them. The CDR3 has 15 amino acids. The CDR3: CASRTLGGAREKLFF. In nucleotides, the CDR3 is TGTGCCAGCAGGACCCTTGGGGGGGCGCGGGAAAAACTGTTTTTT.

Details on this clone: Other DNA variants within this sample encode the same CDR3. The rearrangement uses TRBV19 and TRBJ2-7, with TRBD1 matching 10 bases. This CDR3 has 13 residues. The ends lost 6 bases at V and 7 bases at J; junction bases unmatched: 6. Germline values: CDR1 LNHDA, CDR2 SQIVND (reference sequence). The CDR3 nucleotides are TGTGCCAGTAGCCGGGACAGGGGTGATGAGCAGTACTTC. It yields the protein CASSRDRGDEQYF. The variable domain in full, completed from reference TRBV19 and TRBJ2-7, reads DGGITQSPKYLFRKEGQNVTLSCEQNLNHDAMYWYRQDPGQGLRLIYYSQIVNDFQKGDIAEGYSVSREKKESFPLTVTSAQKNPTAFYLCASSRDRGDEQYFGPGTRLTVT.

The chain recombines TRBV9 with TRBJ2-7, with 7 nucleotides matching TRBD1. V shed 2 bases and J 3 bases; nucleotides not matched to a gene: 5. Germline-derived CDR1 and CDR2 are SGDLS and YYNGEE. This CDR3 is 14 amino acids long. CDR3 in amino acids: CASSVGTASYEQYF. The CDR3 nucleotides are TGTGCCAGCAGCGTGGGGACAGCGAGCTACGAGCAGTACTTC.

The chain couples TRBV7-9 to TRBJ2-1; 10 bases are a match to TRBD2. Germline CDR1 reads SEHNR; CDR2 reads FQNEAQ (reference sequence). V shed 4 bases and J 5 bases; nucleotides not matched to a gene: 5. This CDR3 is built from 15 residues. CDR3 sequence (DNA): TGTGCCAGCAGCTATCTAGCGGGGGTCGACAATGAGCAGTTCTTC. Amino acids: CASSYLAGVDNEQFF.

The chain combines TRBV5-8 with TRBJ2-5; 9 bases line up with TRBD2. Germline trimming cut 3 bases from V and 3 bases from J; bases unmatched to any gene: 12. The CDR3 is 17 amino acids. CDR1 SGHTS and CDR2 YDEGEE come from the germline V gene. CDR3 region: CASSSGRAGGRKETQYF. The CDR3 DNA reads TGTGCCAGCAGCTCGGGTCGAGCGGGGGGACGCAAAGAGACCCAGTACTTC.

This rearrangement joins TRBV19 to TRBJ2-7; D perhaps matches TRBD1 (6 bases). Germline V gene lookup returns CDR1 LNHDA and CDR2 SQIVND (reference sequence). The V end was cut by 8 bases, the J end by 3 bases, with 17 bases between. This CDR3 has 14 amino acids. In DNA form, the CDR3 reads TGTGCCAGTGGAGACGTCGGGACATTCTACGAGCAGTACTTC. Protein product: CASGDVGTFYEQYF.

This clone occurred a few times. Its ends do not fully match the called genes, so a read error is possible. The chain joins TRBV7-7 to TRBJ2-3, with no clear D. There are 16 residues in the CDR3. The germline V gene has CDR1 SSHAT and CDR2 FNYEAQ (reference sequence). CDR3 DNA: TGTGCTAGCAGCTTACGAGCCAACCCCGGTAGAGATACGCAGTATTTT. This encodes CASSLRANPGRDTQYF.

The DNA of the CDR3 is TGTGCCAGCAGTTTACCACTAGCGGGAAAGCTCCACGAGCAGTACTTC. Amino acids: CASSLPLAGKLHEQYF. This chain joins TRBV28 and TRBJ2-7, with 10 bases matching TRBD2. V was clipped by 2 bases and J by 5 bases; unmatched bases: 9. The CDR3 length is 16 residues. CDR1 is MDHEN, CDR2 SYDVKM, per germline.

The V and J genes are TRBV6-5 and TRBJ1-5; TRBD1 agrees at 7 bases. V was clipped by 5 bases and J by 5 bases; unmatched bases: 6. Germline V lookup: CDR1 MNHEY, CDR2 SVGAGI. This CDR3 comprises 14 residues. This chain's CDR3 is CASSTSDRDQPQHF. The CDR3 nucleotides read TGTGCCAGCAGTACCTCAGACAGGGATCAGCCCCAGCATTTT.